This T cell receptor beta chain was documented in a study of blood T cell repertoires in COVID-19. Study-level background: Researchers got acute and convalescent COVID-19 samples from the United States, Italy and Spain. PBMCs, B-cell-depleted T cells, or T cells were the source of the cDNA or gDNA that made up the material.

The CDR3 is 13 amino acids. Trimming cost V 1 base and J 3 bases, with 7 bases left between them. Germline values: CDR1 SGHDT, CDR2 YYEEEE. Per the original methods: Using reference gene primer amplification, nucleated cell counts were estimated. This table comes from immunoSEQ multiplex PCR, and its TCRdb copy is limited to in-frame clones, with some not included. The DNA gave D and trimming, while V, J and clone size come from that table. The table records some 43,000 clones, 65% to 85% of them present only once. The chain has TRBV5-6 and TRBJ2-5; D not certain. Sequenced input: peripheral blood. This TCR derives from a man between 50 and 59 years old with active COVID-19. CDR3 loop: CASSLRSEETQYF. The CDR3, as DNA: TGTGCCAGCAGCTTGCGCTCAGAAGAGACCCAGTACTTC.